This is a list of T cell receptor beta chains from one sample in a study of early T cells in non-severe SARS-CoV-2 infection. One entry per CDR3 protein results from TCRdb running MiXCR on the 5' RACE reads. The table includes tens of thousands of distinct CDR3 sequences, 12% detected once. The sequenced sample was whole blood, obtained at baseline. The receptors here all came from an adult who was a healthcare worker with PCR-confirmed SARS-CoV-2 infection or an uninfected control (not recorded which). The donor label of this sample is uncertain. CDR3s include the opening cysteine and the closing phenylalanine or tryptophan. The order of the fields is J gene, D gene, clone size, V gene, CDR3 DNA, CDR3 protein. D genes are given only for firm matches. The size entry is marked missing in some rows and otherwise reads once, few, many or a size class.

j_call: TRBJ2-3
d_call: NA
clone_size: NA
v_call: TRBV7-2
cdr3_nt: TGTGCCAGCAGCTGGGCGCTAGCTGGAACAGATACGCAGTATTTT
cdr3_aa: CASSWALAGTDTQYF

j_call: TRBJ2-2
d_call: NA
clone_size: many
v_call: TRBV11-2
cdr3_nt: TGTGCCAGCAGCCAGAAGGGGTGGGGCAGGACCGCGAACACCGGGGAGCTGTTTTTT
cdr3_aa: CASSQKGWGRTANTGELFF

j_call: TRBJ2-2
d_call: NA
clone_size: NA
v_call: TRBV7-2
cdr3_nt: TGTGCCAGCACCTCACTCACGACAGGGAGGGGCGGGGAGCTGTTTTTT
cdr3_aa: CASTSLTTGRGGELFF

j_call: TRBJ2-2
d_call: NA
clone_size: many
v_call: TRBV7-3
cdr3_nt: TGTGCCAGCAGCCGTGACAGACCAAACACCGGGGAGCTGTTTTTT
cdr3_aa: CASSRDRPNTGELFF

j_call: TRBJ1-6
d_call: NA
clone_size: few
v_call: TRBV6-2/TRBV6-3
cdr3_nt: TGTGCCAGCAGTTGGGGTTCCTATAATTCACCCCTCCACTTT
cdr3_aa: CASSWGSYNSPLHF

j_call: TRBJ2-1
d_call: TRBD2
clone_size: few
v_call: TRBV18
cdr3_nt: TGTGCCAGCTCACCACTAGCGGGATCGTACAATGAGCAGTTCTTC
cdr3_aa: CASSPLAGSYNEQFF

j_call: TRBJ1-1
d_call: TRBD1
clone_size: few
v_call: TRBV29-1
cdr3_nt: TGCAGCGGACAGGGGGCTGGGTACACTGAAGCTTTCTTT
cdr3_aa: CSGQGAGYTEAFF

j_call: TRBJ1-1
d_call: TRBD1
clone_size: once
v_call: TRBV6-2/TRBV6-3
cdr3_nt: TGTGCCAGCAGATTTGGACAGGCCAAGGCCGCTGAAGCTTTCTTT
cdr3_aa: CASRFGQAKAAEAFF

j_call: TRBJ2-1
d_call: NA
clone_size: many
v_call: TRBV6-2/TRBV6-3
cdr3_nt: TGTGCCAGCAGTTACGCAGTCACCGTTGTAGATGAGCAGTTCTTC
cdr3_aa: CASSYAVTVVDEQFF

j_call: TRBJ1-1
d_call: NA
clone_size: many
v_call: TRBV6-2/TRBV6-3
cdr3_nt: TGTGCCAGCAATATATTACAGAACACTGAAGCTTTCTTT
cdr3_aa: CASNILQNTEAFF

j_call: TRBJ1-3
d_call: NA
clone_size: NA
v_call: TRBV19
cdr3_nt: TGTGCCAGTAGTGCGGCAGCCAGCTCTGGAAACACCATATATTTT
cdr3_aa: CASSAAASSGNTIYF

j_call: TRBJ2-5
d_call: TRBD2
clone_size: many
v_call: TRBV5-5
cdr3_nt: TGTGCCAGCAGCGCAACCGGACTAGGAGAGACCCAGTACTTC
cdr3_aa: CASSATGLGETQYF

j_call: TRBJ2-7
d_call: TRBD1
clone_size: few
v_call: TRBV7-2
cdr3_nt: TGTGCCAGCAGACTTGGGACAGGGGCGAGAGAGCAGTACTTC
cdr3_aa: CASRLGTGAREQYF

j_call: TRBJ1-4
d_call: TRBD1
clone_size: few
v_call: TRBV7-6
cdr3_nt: TGTGCCAGCAGCTTCGGGACAGGCTTCAATGAAAAACTGTTTTTT
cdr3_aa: CASSFGTGFNEKLFF

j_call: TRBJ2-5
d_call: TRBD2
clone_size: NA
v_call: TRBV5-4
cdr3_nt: TGTGCCAGCAGCTGGAAGGGACTACCCCAAGAGACCCAGTACTTC
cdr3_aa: CASSWKGLPQETQYF

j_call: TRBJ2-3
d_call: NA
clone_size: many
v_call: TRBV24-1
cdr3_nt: TGTGCCGCCGGCGGAGGGAGCACAGATACGCAGTATTTT
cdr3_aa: CAAGGGSTDTQYF

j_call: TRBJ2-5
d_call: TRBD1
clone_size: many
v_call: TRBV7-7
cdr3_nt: TGTGCCAGCAGCCCCCGGGGACAGGGGGCGGAGACCCAGTACTTC
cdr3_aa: CASSPRGQGAETQYF

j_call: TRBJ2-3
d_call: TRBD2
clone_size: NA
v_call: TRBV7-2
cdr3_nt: TGTGCCAGCAGCTTACTAGCGGGGACAGATACGCAGTATTTT
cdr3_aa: CASSLLAGTDTQYF

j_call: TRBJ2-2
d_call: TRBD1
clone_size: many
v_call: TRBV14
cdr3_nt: TGTGCCAGCAGCCAATCTTACAGGGGGATCACCGGGGAGCTGTTTTTT
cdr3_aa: CASSQSYRGITGELFF

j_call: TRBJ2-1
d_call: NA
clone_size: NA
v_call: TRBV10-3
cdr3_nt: TGTGCCATCAGTGAGTCTAGCAATGAGCAGTTCTTC
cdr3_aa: CAISESSNEQFF

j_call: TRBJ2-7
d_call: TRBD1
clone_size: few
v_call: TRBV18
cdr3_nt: TGTGCCAGCTCGTACGGACAGGGTCCCTACGAGCAGTACTTC
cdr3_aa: CASSYGQGPYEQYF

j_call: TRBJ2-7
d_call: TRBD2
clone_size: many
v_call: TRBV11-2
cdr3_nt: TGTGCCAGCAGCTTAGAGGCGGGAGGGTCCTCCTACGAGCAGTACTTC
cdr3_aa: CASSLEAGGSSYEQYF

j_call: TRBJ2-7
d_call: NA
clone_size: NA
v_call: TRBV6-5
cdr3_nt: TGTGCCAGCAGTTACAAGAGGGGGGGAGACGAGCAGTACTTC
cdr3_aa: CASSYKRGGDEQYF

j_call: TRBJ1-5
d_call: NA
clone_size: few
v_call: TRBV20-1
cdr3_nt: TGCAGTGCTAGGTCCGGCGGCGAAGGCAATCAGCCCCAGCATTTT
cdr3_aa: CSARSGGEGNQPQHF

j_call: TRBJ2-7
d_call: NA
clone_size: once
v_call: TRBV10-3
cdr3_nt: TGTGCCATCAGTGTGGGTCAGACCTACGAGCAGTACTTC
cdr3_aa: CAISVGQTYEQYF

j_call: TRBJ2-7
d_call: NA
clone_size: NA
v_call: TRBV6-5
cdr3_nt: TGTGCCAGCAGTTACCCCGCAGGGGCCCTCTACGAGCAGTACTTC
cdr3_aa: CASSYPAGALYEQYF

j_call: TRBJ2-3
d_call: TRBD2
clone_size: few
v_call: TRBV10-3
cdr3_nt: TGTGCCATCAGTCTCGGGACTAGCGGGGGCTCTAGCACAGATACGCAGTATTTT
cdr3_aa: CAISLGTSGGSSTDTQYF

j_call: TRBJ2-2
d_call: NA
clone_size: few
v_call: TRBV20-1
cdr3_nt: TGCAGTGCTAGGGGGAGCTACACCGGGGAGCTGTTTTTT
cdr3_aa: CSARGSYTGELFF

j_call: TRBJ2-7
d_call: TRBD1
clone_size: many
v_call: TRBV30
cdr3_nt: TGTGCCTGGAGTGTTAAGGGGGCGCGGGACGAGCAGTACTTC
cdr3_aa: CAWSVKGARDEQYF

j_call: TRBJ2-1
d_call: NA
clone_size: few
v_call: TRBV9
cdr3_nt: TGTGCCAGCAGCCCCCCGACACGTGCAGATGAGCAGTTCTTC
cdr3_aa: CASSPPTRADEQFF

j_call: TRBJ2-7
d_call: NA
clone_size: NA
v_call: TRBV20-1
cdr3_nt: TGCAGTGCTCCAGGGATAAACGAGCAGTACTTC
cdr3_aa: CSAPGINEQYF

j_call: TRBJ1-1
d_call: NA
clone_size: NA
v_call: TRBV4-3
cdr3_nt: TGCGCCAGCAGCCAAGAATTACGGGGGTCGGGCACTGAAGCTTTCTTT
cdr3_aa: CASSQELRGSGTEAFF

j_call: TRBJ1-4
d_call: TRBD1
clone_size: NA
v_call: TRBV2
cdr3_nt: TGTGCCAGCAGTGTACAGGGGGCAAATGAAAAACTGTTTTTT
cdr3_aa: CASSVQGANEKLFF

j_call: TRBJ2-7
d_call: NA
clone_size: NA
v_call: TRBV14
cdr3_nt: TGTGCCAGCAGCCAAGCAGGGTACGGGGGCGAGCAGTACTTC
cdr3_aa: CASSQAGYGGEQYF

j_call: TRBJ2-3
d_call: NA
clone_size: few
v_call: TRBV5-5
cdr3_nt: TGTGCCAGCAGCCCCCCCTCCCTCACAGATACGCAGTATTTT
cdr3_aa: CASSPPSLTDTQYF

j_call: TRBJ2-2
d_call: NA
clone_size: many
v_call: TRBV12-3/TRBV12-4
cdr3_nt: TGTGCCAGCAGTCTCAGCGGGGAGCTGTTTTTT
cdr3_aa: CASSLSGELFF

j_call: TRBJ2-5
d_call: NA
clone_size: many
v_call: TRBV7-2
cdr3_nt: TGTGCCAGCAGCCACTGGCTAGCGCAAGAGACCCAGTACTTC
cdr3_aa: CASSHWLAQETQYF

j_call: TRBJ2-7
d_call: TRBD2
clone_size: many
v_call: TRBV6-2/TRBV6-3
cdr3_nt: TGTGCCAGCAGTTACCCATTGGGACTAGCCTCCTACGAGCAGTACTTC
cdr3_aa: CASSYPLGLASYEQYF

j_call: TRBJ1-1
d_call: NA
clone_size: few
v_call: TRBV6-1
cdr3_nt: TGTGCCAGCACCCAAGGAACAGTGCGGAACACTGAAGCTTTCTTT
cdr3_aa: CASTQGTVRNTEAFF

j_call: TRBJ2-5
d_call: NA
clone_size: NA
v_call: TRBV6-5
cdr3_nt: TGTGCCAGCAGATACACAGGAAACGGGGGGCCTCAAGAGACCCAGTACTTC
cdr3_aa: CASRYTGNGGPQETQYF